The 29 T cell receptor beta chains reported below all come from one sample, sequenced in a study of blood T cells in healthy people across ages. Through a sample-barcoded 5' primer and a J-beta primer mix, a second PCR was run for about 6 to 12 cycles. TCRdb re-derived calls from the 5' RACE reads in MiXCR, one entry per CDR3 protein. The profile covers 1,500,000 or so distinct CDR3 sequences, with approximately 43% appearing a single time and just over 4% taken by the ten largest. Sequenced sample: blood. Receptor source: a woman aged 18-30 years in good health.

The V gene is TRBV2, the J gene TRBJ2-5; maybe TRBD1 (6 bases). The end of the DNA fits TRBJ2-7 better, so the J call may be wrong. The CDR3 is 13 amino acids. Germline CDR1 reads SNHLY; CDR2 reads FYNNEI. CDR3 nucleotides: TGTGCCAGCATCGGGACAAGGGACTACGAGCAGTACTTC. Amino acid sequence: CASIGTRDYEQYF.

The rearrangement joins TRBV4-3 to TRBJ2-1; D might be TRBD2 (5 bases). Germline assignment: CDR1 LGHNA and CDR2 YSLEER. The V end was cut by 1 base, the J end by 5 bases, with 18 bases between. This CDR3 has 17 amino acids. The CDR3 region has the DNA TGCGCCAGCAGCCAAGGAGTCGGTCTAGCCGCTAACAATGAGCAGTTCTTC. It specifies CASSQGVGLAANNEQFF.

This chain's CDR3 is CATSRDRRGFGYTF. CDR3 nucleotide sequence: TGTGCCACCAGCAGAGATCGAAGAGGGTTTGGCTACACCTTC. This chain connects TRBV15 to TRBJ1-2; no reliable D call. Per the germline V gene, CDR1 is LNHNV and CDR2 is YYDKDF (reference sequence). The CDR3 consists of 14 residues. V was shortened by 0 bases and J by 7 bases, with 12 bases between the two germline ends.

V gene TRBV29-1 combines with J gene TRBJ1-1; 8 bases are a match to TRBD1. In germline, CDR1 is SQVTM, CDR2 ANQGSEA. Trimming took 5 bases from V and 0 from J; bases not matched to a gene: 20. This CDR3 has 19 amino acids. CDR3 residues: CSVPLGVPGTGGMNTEAFF. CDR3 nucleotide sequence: TGCAGCGTTCCACTTGGGGTTCCCGGGACAGGAGGTATGAACACTGAAGCTTTCTTT.

CDR3 in DNA: TGCAGTGCTAGAGAGGGCGCGTTTCAAGAGACCCAGTACTTC. It encodes CSAREGAFQETQYF. This rearrangement joins TRBV20-1 to TRBJ2-5; D gene unclear. Deletions cut 0 bases from V and 2 bases from J, with 10 bases between. The CDR3 runs to 14 residues. Germline values: CDR1 DFQATT, CDR2 SNEGSKA (reference sequence).

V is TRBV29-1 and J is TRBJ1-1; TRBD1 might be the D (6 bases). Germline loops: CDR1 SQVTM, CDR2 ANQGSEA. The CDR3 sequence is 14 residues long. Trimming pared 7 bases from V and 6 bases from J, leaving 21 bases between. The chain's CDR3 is CSAANAGAHSEAFF. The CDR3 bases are TGCAGCGCCGCAAATGCGGGGGCGCACTCTGAAGCTTTCTTT. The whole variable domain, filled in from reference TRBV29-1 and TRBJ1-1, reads SAVISQKPSRDICQRGTSLTIQCQVDSQVTMMFWYRQQPGQSLTLIATANQGSEATYESGFVIDKFPISRPNLTFSTLTVSNMSPEDSSIYLCSAANAGAHSEAFFGQGTRLTVV.

The DNA of the CDR3 is TGCCGCGGGGAGGAGAGCTATGGCTACACCTTC. Its translation: CRGEESYGYTF. The gene calls are TRBV20-1 and TRBJ1-2; D ambiguous. This CDR3 contains 11 residues. Per the germline V gene, CDR1 is DFQATT and CDR2 is SNEGSKA (reference sequence).

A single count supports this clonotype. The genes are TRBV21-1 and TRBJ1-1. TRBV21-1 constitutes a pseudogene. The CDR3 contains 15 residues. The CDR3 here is CASSKVNKPNAEAFF. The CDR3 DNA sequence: TGTGCCAGCAGCAAAGTTAACAAACCGAACGCTGAAGCTTTCTTT.

CDR3 amino acids: CSVPHLEGYTF. The CDR3 DNA reads as TGCAGCGTTCCTCATCTTGAGGGCTACACCTTC. The chain is built from TRBV29-1 and TRBJ1-2; D uncertain. The V end was cut by 5 bases, the J end by 8 bases, with 12 bases between. The CDR3 loop spans 11 amino acids. Germline V CDR1 and CDR2: SQVTM, ANQGSEA.

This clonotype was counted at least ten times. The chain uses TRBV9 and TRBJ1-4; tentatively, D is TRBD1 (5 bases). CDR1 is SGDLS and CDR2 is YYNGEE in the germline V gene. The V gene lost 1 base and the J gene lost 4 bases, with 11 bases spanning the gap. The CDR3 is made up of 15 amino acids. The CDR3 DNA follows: TGTGCCAGCAGCGTAAAGGGGCAAGTTAATGAAAAACTGTTTTTT. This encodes CASSVKGQVNEKLFF.

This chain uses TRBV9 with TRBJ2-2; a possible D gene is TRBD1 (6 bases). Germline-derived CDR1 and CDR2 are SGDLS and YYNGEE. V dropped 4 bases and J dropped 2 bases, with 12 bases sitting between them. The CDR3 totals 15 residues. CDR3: CASSIPRGNTGELFF. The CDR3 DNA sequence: TGTGCCAGCAGCATTCCCAGGGGCAACACCGGGGAGCTGTTTTTT.

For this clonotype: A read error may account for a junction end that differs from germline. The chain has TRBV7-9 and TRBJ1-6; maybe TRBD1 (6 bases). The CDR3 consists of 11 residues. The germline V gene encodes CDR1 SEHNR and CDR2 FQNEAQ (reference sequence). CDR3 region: CASNRDSPPHF. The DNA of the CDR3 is TGTGCCAGCAACAGGGATTCACCCCCCCACTTT.

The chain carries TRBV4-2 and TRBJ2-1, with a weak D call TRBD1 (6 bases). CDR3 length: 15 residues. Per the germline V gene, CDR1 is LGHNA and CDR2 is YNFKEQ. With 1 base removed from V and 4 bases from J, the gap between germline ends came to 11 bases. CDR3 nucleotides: TGTGCCAGCAGCCAAGTTCGGGACACATACAATGAGCAGTTCTTC. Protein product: CASSQVRDTYNEQFF.

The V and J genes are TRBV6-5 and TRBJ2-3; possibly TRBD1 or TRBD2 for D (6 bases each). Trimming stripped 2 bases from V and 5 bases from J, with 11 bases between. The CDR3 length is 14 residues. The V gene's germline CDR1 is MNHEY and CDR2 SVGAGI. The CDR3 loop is CASSYLRGEDTQYF. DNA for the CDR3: TGTGCCAGCAGTTACCTTAGGGGGGAAGATACGCAGTATTTT.

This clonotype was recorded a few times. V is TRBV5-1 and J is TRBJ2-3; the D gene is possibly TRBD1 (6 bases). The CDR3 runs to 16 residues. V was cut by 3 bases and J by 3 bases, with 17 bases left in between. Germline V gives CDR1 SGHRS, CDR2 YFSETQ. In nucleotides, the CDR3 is TGCGCCAGCAGCTGGGGACGGACAGACCGGACAGATACGCAGTATTTT. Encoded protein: CASSWGRTDRTDTQYF. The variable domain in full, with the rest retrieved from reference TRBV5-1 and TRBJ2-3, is KAGVTQTPRYLIKTRGQQVTLSCSPISGHRSVSWYQQTPGQGLQFLFEYFSETQRNKGNFPGRFSGRQFSNSRSEMNVSTLELGDSALYLCASSWGRTDRTDTQYFGPGTRLTVL.

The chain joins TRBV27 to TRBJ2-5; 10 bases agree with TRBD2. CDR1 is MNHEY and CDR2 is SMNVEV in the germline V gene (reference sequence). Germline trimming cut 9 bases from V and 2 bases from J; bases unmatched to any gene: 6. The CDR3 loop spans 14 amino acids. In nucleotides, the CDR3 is TGTGCCAGTAGTAGCGGGGGGAGGCAAGAGACCCAGTACTTC. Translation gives CASSSGGRQETQYF.

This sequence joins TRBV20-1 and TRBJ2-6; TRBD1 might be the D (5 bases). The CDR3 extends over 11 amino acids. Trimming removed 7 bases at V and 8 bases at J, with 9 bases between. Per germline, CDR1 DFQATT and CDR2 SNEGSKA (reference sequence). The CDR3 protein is CSVSGPNVLTF. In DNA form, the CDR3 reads TGCAGTGTCTCAGGGCCCAACGTCCTGACTTTC.

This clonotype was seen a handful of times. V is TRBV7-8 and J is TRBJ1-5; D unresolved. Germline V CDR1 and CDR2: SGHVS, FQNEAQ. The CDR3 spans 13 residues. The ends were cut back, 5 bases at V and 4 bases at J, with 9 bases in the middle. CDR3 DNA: TGTGCCAGCAGCATAGGAGATAATCAGCCCCAGCATTTT. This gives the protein CASSIGDNQPQHF.

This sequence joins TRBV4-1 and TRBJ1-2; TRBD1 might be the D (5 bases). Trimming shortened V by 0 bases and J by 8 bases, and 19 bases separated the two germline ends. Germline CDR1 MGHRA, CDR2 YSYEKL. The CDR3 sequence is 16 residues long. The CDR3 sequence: CASSQESNLGPWGYTF. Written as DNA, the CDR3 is TGCGCCAGCAGCCAAGAATCAAATCTGGGGCCCTGGGGCTACACCTTC.

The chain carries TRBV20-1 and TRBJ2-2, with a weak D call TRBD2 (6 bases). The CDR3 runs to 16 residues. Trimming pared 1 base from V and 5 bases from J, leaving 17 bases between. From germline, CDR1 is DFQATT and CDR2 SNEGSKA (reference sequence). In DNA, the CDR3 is TGCAGTGCTAGAGTCTGGACTCCAGGAGGGACCGGGGAGCTGTTTTTT. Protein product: CSARVWTPGGTGELFF.

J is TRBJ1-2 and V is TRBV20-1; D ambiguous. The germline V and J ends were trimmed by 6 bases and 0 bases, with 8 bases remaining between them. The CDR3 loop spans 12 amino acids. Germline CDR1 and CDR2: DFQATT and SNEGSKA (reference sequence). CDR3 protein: CSAPTANYGYTF. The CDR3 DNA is TGCAGTGCACCAACAGCTAACTATGGCTACACCTTC.

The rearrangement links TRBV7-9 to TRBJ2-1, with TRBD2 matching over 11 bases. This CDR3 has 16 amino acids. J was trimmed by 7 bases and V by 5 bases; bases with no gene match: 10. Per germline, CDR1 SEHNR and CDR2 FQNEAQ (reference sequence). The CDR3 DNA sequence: TGTGCCAGCAGCGACGGGACTAGCGGATCTTTGAATGAGCAGTTCTTC. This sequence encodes CASSDGTSGSLNEQFF.

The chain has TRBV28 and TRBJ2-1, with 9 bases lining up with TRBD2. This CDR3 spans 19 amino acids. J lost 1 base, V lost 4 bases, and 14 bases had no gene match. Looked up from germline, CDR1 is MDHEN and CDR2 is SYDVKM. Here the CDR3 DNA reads TGTGCCAGCAGTTGGGTAGGGGGGGTAGCGGGAGTTTCCTACAATGAGCAGTTCTTC. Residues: CASSWVGGVAGVSYNEQFF. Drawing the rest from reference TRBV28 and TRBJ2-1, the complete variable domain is DVKVTQSSRYLVKRTGEKVFLECVQDMDHENMFWYRQDPGLGLRLIYFSYDVKMKEKGDIPEGYSVSREKKERFSLILESASTNQTSMYLCASSWVGGVAGVSYNEQFFGPGTRLTVL.

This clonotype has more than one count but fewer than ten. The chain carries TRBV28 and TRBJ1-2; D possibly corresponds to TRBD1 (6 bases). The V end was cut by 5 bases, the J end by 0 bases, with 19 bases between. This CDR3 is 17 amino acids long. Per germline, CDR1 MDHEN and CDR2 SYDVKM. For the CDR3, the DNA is TGTGCCAGCAGTCTCGACAGGCGGGGGAGCACTAACTATGGCTACACCTTC. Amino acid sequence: CASSLDRRGSTNYGYTF.

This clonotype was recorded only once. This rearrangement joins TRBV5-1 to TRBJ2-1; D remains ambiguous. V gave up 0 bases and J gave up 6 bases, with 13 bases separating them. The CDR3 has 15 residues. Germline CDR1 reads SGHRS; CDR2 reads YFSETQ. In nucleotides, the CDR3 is TGCGCCAGCAGCTTGGAATCCCTTATCCGCAATGAGCAGTTCTTC. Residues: CASSLESLIRNEQFF.

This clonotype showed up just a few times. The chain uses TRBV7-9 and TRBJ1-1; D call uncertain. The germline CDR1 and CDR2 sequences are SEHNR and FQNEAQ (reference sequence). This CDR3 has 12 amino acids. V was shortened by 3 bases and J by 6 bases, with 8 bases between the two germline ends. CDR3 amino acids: CASSFPSAEAFF. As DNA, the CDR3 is TGTGCCAGCAGCTTTCCCAGTGCTGAAGCTTTCTTT.

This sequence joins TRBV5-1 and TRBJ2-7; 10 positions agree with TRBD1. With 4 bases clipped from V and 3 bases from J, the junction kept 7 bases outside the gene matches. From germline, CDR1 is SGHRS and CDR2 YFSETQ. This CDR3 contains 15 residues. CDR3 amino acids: CASSPGTGENYEQYF. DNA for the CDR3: TGCGCCAGCAGCCCGGGGACAGGGGAAAACTACGAGCAGTACTTC.

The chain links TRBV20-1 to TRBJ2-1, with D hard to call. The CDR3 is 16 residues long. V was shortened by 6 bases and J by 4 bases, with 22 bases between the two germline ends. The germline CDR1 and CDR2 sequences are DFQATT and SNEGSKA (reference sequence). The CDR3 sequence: CSAPPDLINFYNEQFF. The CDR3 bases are TGCAGTGCCCCGCCCGACTTAATCAACTTTTACAATGAGCAGTTCTTC.

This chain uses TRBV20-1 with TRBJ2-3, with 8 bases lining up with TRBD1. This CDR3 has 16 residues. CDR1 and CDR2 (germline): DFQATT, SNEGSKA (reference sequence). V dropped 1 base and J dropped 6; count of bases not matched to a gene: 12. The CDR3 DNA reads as TGCAGTGCTAGAGGTGGACAGGGAAACGTTTTGGATACGCAGTATTTT. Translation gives CSARGGQGNVLDTQYF.